Below are 24 T cell receptor beta chains sequenced from a single sample in a study of shared clonotypes between healthy human individuals. CD45RO-negative CD8 cells positively selected for CCR7 made up the naive population, which excluded terminally differentiated effector memory CD45RA+ cells. Libraries were prepared by immunoSEQ multiplex PCR; TCRdb keeps only in-frame clonotypes and omits some of them. Here the sample spans about 610,000 clones, 96% being singletons. The sequenced material came from naive CD8+ T cells sorted from blood. The receptors were sampled from a woman in her thirties in good health.

This clone has just one count. The chain uses TRBV7-8 and TRBJ2-5; D gene uncertain. The CDR3 has 16 amino acids. Germline CDR1 is SGHVS and CDR2 is FQNEAQ. V was cut by 0 bases and J by 1 base, with 12 bases left in between. The CDR3 loop reads CASSLALLGAQETQYF. In DNA, the CDR3 is TGTGCCAGCAGCTTAGCGTTACTGGGCGCCCAAGAGACCCAGTACTTC. Supplemented by reference TRBV7-8 and TRBJ2-5, the full variable domain reads GAGVSQSPRYKVAKRGQDVALRCDPISGHVSLFWYQQALGQGPEFLTYFQNEAQLDKSGLPSDRFFAERPEGSVSTLKIQRTQQEDSAVYLCASSLALLGAQETQYFGPGTRLLVL.

The V gene is TRBV5-4, the J gene TRBJ2-7, with 7 bases fitting TRBD1. Per germline, CDR1 SGHNT and CDR2 YYREEE (reference sequence). V trimming: 2 bases; J trimming: 2 bases; junction bases outside the gene matches: 7. The CDR3 has 15 amino acids. DNA for the CDR3: TGTGCCAGCAGCTTCGACAGGGCCCCTACCTACGAGCAGTACTTC. Amino acid sequence: CASSFDRAPTYEQYF.

The rearrangement joins TRBV13 to TRBJ2-1; weak D call: TRBD2 (5 bases). CDR1 and CDR2 from the germline V gene are PRHDT and FYEKMQ (reference sequence). V was trimmed by 0 bases and J by 8 bases, leaving 8 bases between them. The CDR3 is 13 amino acids. The chain's CDR3 is CASSLGRSDEQFF. The CDR3 DNA reads TGTGCCAGCAGCTTAGGCCGTAGCGATGAGCAGTTCTTC. Drawing the rest from reference TRBV13 and TRBJ2-1, the complete variable domain is AAGVIQSPRHLIKEKRETATLKCYPIPRHDTVYWYQQGPGQDPQFLISFYEKMQSDKGSIPDRFSAQQFSDYHSELNMSSLELGDSALYFCASSLGRSDEQFFGPGTRLTVL.

CDR3 sequence reads: CASSRGDSSNQPQHF. The CDR3 DNA reads as TGCGCCAGCAGCCGCGGGGACAGTAGCAATCAGCCCCAGCATTTT. V is TRBV4-1 and J is TRBJ1-5, with 7 positions matching TRBD1. The V segment lost 4 bases and the J segment 0 bases; nucleotides outside the gene matches: 3. The germline gives CDR1 MGHRA, CDR2 YSYEKL. The CDR3 spans 15 residues.

The chain combines TRBV30 with TRBJ2-2; TRBD1 agrees at 7 bases. V shed 0 bases and J 7 bases; nucleotides not matched to a gene: 5. Germline CDR1 and CDR2: GTSNPN and SVGIG (reference sequence). CDR3 length equals 14 residues. The CDR3 is CAWSVGQGVGELFF. CDR3 nucleotides: TGTGCCTGGAGTGTAGGGCAGGGGGTCGGGGAGCTGTTTTTT.

The genes are TRBV5-1 and TRBJ1-2; the D gene is possibly TRBD1 (5 bases). The CDR3 consists of 14 residues. Looked up from germline, CDR1 is SGHRS and CDR2 is YFSETQ. The germline V and J ends were trimmed by 0 bases and 6 bases, with 12 bases remaining between them. The CDR3 reads CASSLVAGTDGYTF. The DNA for the CDR3 is TGCGCCAGCAGCTTGGTCGCCGGGACGGATGGCTACACCTTC.

This rearrangement joins TRBV30 to TRBJ2-1; possible D gene TRBD1, 5 bases. Germline CDR1 and CDR2: GTSNPN and SVGIG (reference sequence). Trimming removed 2 bases at V and 0 bases at J, with 11 bases between. There are 15 residues in the CDR3. The CDR3 region is CAWSIGASSYNEQFF. DNA for the CDR3: TGTGCCTGGAGTATTGGGGCGAGCTCCTACAATGAGCAGTTCTTC.

The sample holds one count of this clone. The rearrangement joins TRBV11-3 to TRBJ2-7; 13 bases align to TRBD2. CDR1 SGHNT and CDR2 YENEEA come from the germline V gene. The length of the CDR3 is 15 residues. V lost 5 bases to trimming and J lost 5 bases; unmatched junction nucleotides: 6. CDR3 coding DNA: TGTGCCAGCAGCCCGAGGACTAGCGGGAGACACGAGCAGTACTTC. It encodes CASSPRTSGRHEQYF.

This clone was detected once. This chain links TRBV25-1 with TRBJ2-7; D is tentatively TRBD1 or TRBD2 (5 bases each). Germline V gene sequence: CDR1 MGHDK, CDR2 SYGVNS. V was cut by 3 bases and J by 6 bases, with 18 bases left in between. This CDR3 has 15 residues. This CDR3 reads CASSDFLEGSPEQYF. CDR3 DNA sequence: TGTGCCAGCAGTGATTTCTTAGAGGGGTCCCCCGAGCAGTACTTC.

This clone was found once. V usage is TRBV4-1 and J usage is TRBJ2-3; possible D gene TRBD1, 5 bases. The CDR3 is 16 residues long. Trimming cost V 2 bases and J 0 bases, with 12 bases left between them. CDR1 is MGHRA, CDR2 YSYEKL, per germline. CDR3 nucleotides: TGCGCCAGCAGCCAACCCTGGGGCGGCAGCACAGATACGCAGTATTTT. This gives the protein CASSQPWGGSTDTQYF.

Points on this clone: This sample includes further DNA sequences coding for the same CDR3. The V and J genes are TRBV19 and TRBJ2-7, with D tentatively TRBD2 (6 bases). Germline CDR1 LNHDA, CDR2 SQIVND (reference sequence). Trimming shortened V by 5 bases and J by 1 base, and 9 bases separated the two germline ends. The length of the CDR3 is 13 residues. The chain's CDR3 is CASSRSGSYEQYF. CDR3 DNA: TGTGCCAGTAGTCGTAGCGGATCCTACGAGCAGTACTTC.

V usage is TRBV19 and J usage is TRBJ1-2; possible D gene TRBD1, 6 bases. V gave up 6 bases and J gave up 8 bases, with 22 bases separating them. CDR3 length equals 15 residues. Germline lookup yields CDR1 LNHDA and CDR2 SQIVND (reference sequence). The CDR3 here is CASSFMVGHMRGYTF. In DNA form, the CDR3 reads TGTGCCAGTAGCTTTATGGTGGGACATATGCGCGGCTACACCTTC. Together with reference TRBV19 and TRBJ1-2, the CDR3 gives the full variable domain: DGGITQSPKYLFRKEGQNVTLSCEQNLNHDAMYWYRQDPGQGLRLIYYSQIVNDFQKGDIAEGYSVSREKKESFPLTVTSAQKNPTAFYLCASSFMVGHMRGYTFGSGTRLTVV.

The genes are TRBV4-1 and TRBJ2-2, with 8 bases matching TRBD2. Trimming removed 1 base from V and 1 base from J; junction bases left unmatched: 5. The CDR3 is 17 residues long. The germline CDR1 and CDR2 sequences are MGHRA and YSYEKL. The CDR3 loop is CASSQGAGGQNTGELFF. CDR3 sequence (DNA): TGCGCCAGCAGCCAAGGCGCGGGAGGCCAGAACACCGGGGAGCTGTTTTTT.

V is TRBV27 and J is TRBJ2-1, with D unclear. CDR1 MNHEY and CDR2 SMNVEV come from the germline V gene (reference sequence). V shed 1 base and J shed 5 bases, with 9 bases lying between them. The CDR3 consists of 14 residues. The CDR3 here is CASSLYAGHNEQFF. DNA for the CDR3: TGTGCCAGCAGTTTATATGCAGGCCACAATGAGCAGTTCTTC.

The rearrangement links TRBV11-3 to TRBJ2-1; 7 bases fit TRBD1. In germline, CDR1 is SGHNT, CDR2 YENEEA. This CDR3 is built from 17 residues. Trimming removed 2 bases from V and 3 bases from J; junction bases left unmatched: 10. DNA of the CDR3: TGTGCCAGCAGCTTAAGGGGGTGGGACAGAAACTACAATGAGCAGTTCTTC. Its translation: CASSLRGWDRNYNEQFF.

In its sample, this clone was seen once. The chain links TRBV28 to TRBJ2-7, with TRBD1 as a possible D gene (6 bases). The CDR3 loop spans 13 amino acids. The V end lost 2 bases, the J end lost 7 bases, and 12 bases lay between the germline ends. Germline assignment: CDR1 MDHEN and CDR2 SYDVKM. In DNA, the CDR3 is TGTGCCAGCAGTTTAGGGGGCAGCATTGAGCAGTACTTC. Its translation: CASSLGGSIEQYF.

The chain employs TRBV4-1 and TRBJ1-1; the D gene is possibly TRBD1 (6 bases). Between the trimmed V and J ends, which lost 5 bases and 8 bases, there was a span of 18 bases. CDR3 length: 14 amino acids. Germline V gives CDR1 MGHRA, CDR2 YSYEKL. The CDR3 protein is CASSSQPGDNEAFF. Here the CDR3 DNA reads TGCGCCAGCAGCTCCCAGCCAGGGGACAACGAAGCTTTCTTT.

The chain couples TRBV19 to TRBJ2-1; 14 bases fit TRBD2. This CDR3 spans 17 amino acids. V gave up 6 bases and J gave up 0 bases; unmatched junction bases: 4. Germline V gene sequence: CDR1 LNHDA, CDR2 SQIVND (reference sequence). The DNA for the CDR3 is TGTGCCAGTAGCGGACTAGCGGGAGGTTACTCCTACAATGAGCAGTTCTTC. Translated, it gives CASSGLAGGYSYNEQFF. Supplemented by reference TRBV19 and TRBJ2-1, the full variable domain reads DGGITQSPKYLFRKEGQNVTLSCEQNLNHDAMYWYRQDPGQGLRLIYYSQIVNDFQKGDIAEGYSVSREKKESFPLTVTSAQKNPTAFYLCASSGLAGGYSYNEQFFGPGTRLTVL.

The chain has TRBV18 and TRBJ2-5; a possible D gene is TRBD1 (6 bases). V lost 2 bases to trimming and J lost 5 bases, with 12 bases between them. The CDR3 covers 14 residues. CDR1 and CDR2 (germline): KGHSH, LQKENI. The CDR3 DNA sequence: TGTGCCAGCTCACCAACCAGGGGCTTTGAGACCCAGTACTTC. Its translation is CASSPTRGFETQYF.

The chain employs TRBV5-1 and TRBJ2-1; D may match TRBD1 or TRBD2 (5 bases each). Germline V lookup: CDR1 SGHRS, CDR2 YFSETQ. This CDR3 is built from 16 residues. V was clipped by 4 bases and J by 1 base, with 15 bases between them. The CDR3 DNA follows: TGCGCCAGCAGCCCCCCCACGGGACGGTCCTACAATGAGCAGTTCTTC. Its translation is CASSPPTGRSYNEQFF.

The rearrangement links TRBV4-1 to TRBJ1-2; a possible D gene is TRBD1 (5 bases). Germline loops: CDR1 MGHRA, CDR2 YSYEKL. Trimming pared 7 bases from V and 8 bases from J, leaving 26 bases between. The CDR3 is 16 amino acids. This CDR3 reads CASTEGEQAPSNGYTF. CDR3 DNA: TGCGCCAGCACAGAGGGAGAACAGGCACCATCTAACGGCTACACCTTC.

The table lists this clone with a count of one. The chain links TRBV6-5 to TRBJ2-7; D perhaps matches TRBD1 (6 bases). The CDR3 loop spans 16 amino acids. The V gene lost 0 bases and the J gene lost 2 bases, with 14 bases spanning the gap. Germline V gives CDR1 MNHEY, CDR2 SVGAGI. CDR3 sequence: CASSYSSGQRPYEQYF. The CDR3 coding sequence is TGTGCCAGCAGTTACTCATCCGGACAGCGACCCTACGAGCAGTACTTC.

This clone appeared once. The chain combines TRBV11-3 with TRBJ2-7; 9 nucleotides agree with TRBD1. The CDR3 has 15 amino acids. Germline V gene sequence: CDR1 SGHNT, CDR2 YENEEA. Germline trimming cut 3 bases from V and 3 bases from J; bases unmatched to any gene: 6. The CDR3, as DNA: TGTGCCAGCAGCTTCCCCGGGACAGGGAACTACGAGCAGTACTTC. Its protein is CASSFPGTGNYEQYF.

This chain connects TRBV2 to TRBJ2-7, with 8 bases lining up with TRBD1. CDR1 and CDR2 (germline): SNHLY, FYNNEI. The CDR3 has 12 amino acids. After removal of 6 bases from V and 6 bases from J, the junction contained 4 bases not matched to a gene. CDR3 bases: TGTGCCAGCAGGACAGGGGTTGGCGAGCAGTACTTC. This encodes CASRTGVGEQYF. The full variable domain, in which reference TRBV2 and TRBJ2-7 provide the parts outside the CDR3, is EPEVTQTPSHQVTQMGQEVILRCVPISNHLYFYWYRQILGQKVEFLVSFYNNEISEKSEIFDDQFSVERPDGSNFTLKIRSTKLEDSAMYFCASRTGVGEQYFGPGTRLTVT.